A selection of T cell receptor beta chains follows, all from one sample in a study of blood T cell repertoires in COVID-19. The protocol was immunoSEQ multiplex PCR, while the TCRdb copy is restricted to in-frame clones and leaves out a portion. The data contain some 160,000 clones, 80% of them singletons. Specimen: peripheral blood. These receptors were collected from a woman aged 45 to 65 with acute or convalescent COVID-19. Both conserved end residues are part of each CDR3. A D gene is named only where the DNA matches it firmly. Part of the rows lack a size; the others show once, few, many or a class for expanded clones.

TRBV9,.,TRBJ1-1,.,CASSVGTPGEATEAFF,TGTGCCAGCAGCGTAGGTACCCCGGGGGAGGCCACTGAAGCTTTCTTT
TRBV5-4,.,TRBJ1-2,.,CASSLDLDRSTYGYTF,TGTGCCAGCAGCTTGGACCTGGACAGATCCACCTATGGCTACACCTTC
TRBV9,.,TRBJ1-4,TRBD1,CASSARTGPDEKLFF,TGTGCCAGCAGCGCCCGGACAGGGCCGGATGAAAAACTGTTTTTT
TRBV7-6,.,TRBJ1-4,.,CASSLGATNEKLFF,TGTGCCAGCAGTTTAGGGGCCACTAATGAAAAACTGTTTTTT
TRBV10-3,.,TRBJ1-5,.,CAISESISPGNQPQHF,TGTGCCATCAGTGAGTCCATTTCGCCGGGCAATCAGCCCCAGCATTTT
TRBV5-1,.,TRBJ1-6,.,CASSLSGSNSPLHF,TGCGCCAGCAGCTTGTCTGGGAGTAATTCACCCCTCCACTTT
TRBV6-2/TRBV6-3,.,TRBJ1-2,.,CASSYAERRDYGYTF,TGTGCCAGCAGTTACGCGGAGAGGAGGGACTATGGCTACACCTTC
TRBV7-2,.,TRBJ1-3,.,CASSPGGHSGNTIYF,TGTGCCAGCAGCCCGGGGGGGCACTCTGGAAACACCATATATTTT
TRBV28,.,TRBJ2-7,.,CASSHDFLPYEQYF,TGTGCCAGCAGTCACGACTTTCTTCCGTACGAGCAGTACTTC
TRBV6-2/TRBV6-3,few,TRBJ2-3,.,CASSTRGVTDTQYF,TGTGCCAGCAGTACGCGGGGAGTCACAGATACGCAGTATTTT
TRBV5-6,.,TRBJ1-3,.,CASSSLKAGLTGNTIYF,TGTGCCAGCAGCTCTCTTAAGGCAGGTCTAACTGGAAACACCATATATTTT
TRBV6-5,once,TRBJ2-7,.,CASRGGAVKSYEQYF,TGTGCCAGCAGGGGGGGAGCGGTTAAATCCTACGAGCAGTACTTC
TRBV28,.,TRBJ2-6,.,CASNIGGSEANVLTF,TGTGCCAGCAATATAGGGGGATCGGAGGCCAACGTCCTGACTTTC